These T cell receptor beta chains were read from a single sample in a study of cytomegalovirus exposure and HLA in healthy donors. The data were produced by immunoSEQ multiplex PCR, yet TCRdb's version contains in-frame clones alone and is incomplete. Altogether approximately 65,000 clones are present, roughly 96% being singletons, with the ten largest covering around 2.5%. The specimen sequenced was PBMCs. These receptors all come from a man younger than 30 in good health and CMV-seronegative. Each CDR3 is given with its conserved first and last residue. Each record gives: J gene, clone size, V gene, D gene, CDR3 length, CDR3 protein, CDR3 DNA. D genes are given only for firm matches. A clone size is listed for some rows: how often the clone was seen (once, few, many), or a class if it is expanded.

TRBJ1-1 | . | TRBV27 | TRBD1 | 13 | CASSEGARTEAFF | TGTGCCAGCAGTGAGGGGGCTCGCACTGAAGCTTTCTTT
TRBJ2-2 | . | TRBV12-5 | TRBD1 | 14 | CASGFHGQAGELFF | TGTGCTAGTGGTTTTCACGGACAGGCCGGGGAGCTGTTTTTT
TRBJ1-1 | . | TRBV9 | . | 13 | CASSVSPGTEAFF | TGTGCCAGCAGCGTTTCGCCGGGCACTGAAGCTTTCTTT
TRBJ2-3 | . | TRBV20-1 | . | 11 | CSASTSPTQYF | TGCAGTGCTTCTACTAGTCCAACGCAGTATTTT
TRBJ2-2 | . | TRBV15 | TRBD1 | 17 | CATSRDIDRVNTGELFF | TGTGCCACCAGCAGAGACATCGACAGGGTGAACACCGGGGAGCTGTTTTTT
TRBJ2-3 | . | TRBV28 | TRBD1 | 15 | CASRSGTGGSDTQYF | TGTGCCAGCAGATCCGGGACAGGGGGCTCAGATACGCAGTATTTT
TRBJ2-7 | once | TRBV5-4 | TRBD1 | 14 | CASSVGQGSYEQYF | TGTGCCAGCAGCGTGGGACAGGGGTCCTACGAGCAGTACTTC
TRBJ2-5 | . | TRBV19 | TRBD1 | 13 | CASSINRGETQYF | TGTGCCAGTAGTATCAACAGGGGAGAGACCCAGTACTTC
TRBJ1-2 | . | TRBV6-5 | . | 14 | CASSRRGGDYGYTF | TGTGCCAGCAGTCGAAGGGGAGGCGACTATGGCTACACCTTC
TRBJ2-7 | . | TRBV27 | . | 11 | CASSLGHEQYF | TGTGCCAGCAGTTTAGGCCACGAGCAGTACTTC
TRBJ2-1 | medium-sized | TRBV5-6 | . | 12 | CASSPGETKQFF | TGTGCCAGCAGCCCAGGGGAGACTAAGCAGTTCTTC
TRBJ2-7 | . | TRBV6-6 | TRBD2 | 15 | CANPSLAGGPGEQYF | TGTGCGAACCCATCACTAGCGGGAGGGCCTGGGGAGCAGTACTTC
TRBJ1-4 | . | TRBV2 | . | 15 | CASTEWGVINEKLFF | TGTGCCAGCACCGAGTGGGGAGTCATAAATGAAAAACTGTTTTTT
TRBJ1-2 | . | TRBV5-5 | . | 14 | CASSPGQKDYGYTF | TGTGCCAGCAGTCCAGGACAGAAAGATTATGGCTACACCTTC
TRBJ1-5 | . | TRBV19 | TRBD1 | 16 | CASSSPGQGVRQPQHF | TGTGCCAGTAGTAGTCCGGGACAGGGCGTGAGACAGCCCCAGCATTTT
TRBJ2-7 | . | TRBV4-1 | TRBD1 | 17 | CASSQGGQGGTYYEQYF | TGCGCCAGCAGCCAAGGGGGACAGGGAGGGACCTACTACGAGCAGTACTTC
TRBJ2-3 | . | TRBV11-3 | . | 14 | CASSPRTSTDTQYF | TGTGCCAGCAGCCCCCGGACTAGCACAGATACGCAGTATTTT
TRBJ2-3 | . | TRBV30 | . | 14 | CACPTGGGTDTQYF | TGTGCCTGCCCGACAGGAGGCGGAACAGATACGCAGTATTTT
TRBJ2-4 | . | TRBV6-5 | TRBD1 | 15 | CASSLGQGTKNIQYF | TGTGCCAGCAGTTTGGGACAGGGCACCAAAAACATTCAGTACTTC
TRBJ2-5 | . | TRBV6-1 | . | 12 | CASSELAETQYF | TGTGCCAGCAGTGAACTAGCCGAGACCCAGTACTTC
TRBJ1-5 | . | TRBV6-4 | . | 19 | CASSEDAGRDFNSNQPQHF | TGTGCCAGCAGTGAAGATGCAGGGCGGGATTTTAATAGCAATCAGCCCCAGCATTTT
TRBJ2-7 | . | TRBV7-8 | TRBD1 | 14 | CASSPLGQPYEQYF | TGTGCCAGCAGCCCCCTGGGACAGCCTTACGAGCAGTACTTC
TRBJ1-2 | once | TRBV19 | . | 15 | CASSTTASSAYGYTF | TGTGCCAGTAGTACGACAGCCTCGTCAGCCTATGGCTACACCTTC
TRBJ2-7 | . | TRBV9 | . | 14 | CASSVEGGAYEQYF | TGTGCCAGCAGCGTAGAGGGGGGGGCCTACGAGCAGTACTTC
TRBJ1-1 | . | TRBV4-1 | . | 14 | CASSLEAESAEAFF | TGCGCCAGCAGCCTGGAGGCGGAATCGGCTGAAGCTTTCTTT
TRBJ2-3 | . | TRBV18 | TRBD1 | 14 | CASSSDRGRDTQYF | TGTGCCAGCTCCTCAGACAGGGGGCGAGATACGCAGTATTTT
TRBJ2-3 | . | TRBV28 | TRBD1 | 14 | CASSSGQGADTQYF | TGTGCCAGCAGTTCGGGACAGGGGGCAGATACGCAGTATTTT
TRBJ1-5 | . | TRBV6-1 | . | 12 | CASMRSLEPQHF | TGTGCCAGCATGAGGTCCCTCGAGCCCCAGCATTTT
TRBJ1-1 | . | TRBV6-5 | . | 14 | CASSLGGSNTEAFF | TGTGCCAGCAGTTTAGGGGGAAGTAACACTGAAGCTTTCTTT
TRBJ2-5 | . | TRBV12-5 | . | 14 | CASGLSLGGETQYF | TGTGCTAGTGGTCTGAGCCTGGGGGGAGAGACCCAGTACTTC
TRBJ2-7 | few | TRBV19 | TRBD2 | 14 | CASSIAGGIYEQYF | TGTGCCAGTAGTATAGCGGGGGGAATCTACGAGCAGTACTTC